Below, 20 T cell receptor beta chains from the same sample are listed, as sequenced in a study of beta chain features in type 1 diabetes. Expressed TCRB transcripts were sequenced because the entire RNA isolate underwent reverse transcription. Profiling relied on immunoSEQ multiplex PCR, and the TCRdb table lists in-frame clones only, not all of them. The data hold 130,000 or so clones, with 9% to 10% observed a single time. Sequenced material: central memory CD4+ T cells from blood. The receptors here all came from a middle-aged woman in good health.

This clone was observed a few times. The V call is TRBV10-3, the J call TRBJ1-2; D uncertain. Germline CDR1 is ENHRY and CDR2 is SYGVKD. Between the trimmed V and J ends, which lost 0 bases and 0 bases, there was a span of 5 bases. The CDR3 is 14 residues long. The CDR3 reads CAISESGANYGYTF. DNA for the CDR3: TGTGCCATCAGTGAGTCGGGAGCTAACTATGGCTACACCTTC.

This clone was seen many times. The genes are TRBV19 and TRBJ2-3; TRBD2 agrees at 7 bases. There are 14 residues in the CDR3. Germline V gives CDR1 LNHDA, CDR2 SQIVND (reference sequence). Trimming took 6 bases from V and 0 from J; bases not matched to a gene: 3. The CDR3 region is CASRAGVSTDTQYF. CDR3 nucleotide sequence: TGTGCCAGTAGGGCGGGGGTGAGCACAGATACGCAGTATTTT.

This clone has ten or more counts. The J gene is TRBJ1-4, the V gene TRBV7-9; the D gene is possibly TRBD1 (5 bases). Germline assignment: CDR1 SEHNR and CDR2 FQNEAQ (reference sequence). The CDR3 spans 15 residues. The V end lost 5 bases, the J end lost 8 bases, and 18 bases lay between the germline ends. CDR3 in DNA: TGTGCCAGCAGCCCTGGGGCCCAAGAAGGGGAAAAACTGTTTTTT. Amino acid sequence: CASSPGAQEGEKLFF.

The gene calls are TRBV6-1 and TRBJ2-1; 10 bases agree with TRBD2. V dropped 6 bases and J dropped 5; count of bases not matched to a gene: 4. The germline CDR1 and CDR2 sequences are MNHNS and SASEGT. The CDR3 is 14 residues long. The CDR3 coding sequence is TGTGCCAGCAGCAGCGGGGGGGCCGACAATGAGCAGTTCTTC. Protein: CASSSGGADNEQFF.

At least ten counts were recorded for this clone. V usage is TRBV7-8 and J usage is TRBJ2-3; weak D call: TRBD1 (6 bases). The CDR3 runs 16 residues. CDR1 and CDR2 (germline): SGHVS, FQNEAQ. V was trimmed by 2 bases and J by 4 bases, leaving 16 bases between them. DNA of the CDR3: TGTGCCAGCAGCTTATTGTCTTGGGACAAAGCAGATACGCAGTATTTT. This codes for CASSLLSWDKADTQYF.

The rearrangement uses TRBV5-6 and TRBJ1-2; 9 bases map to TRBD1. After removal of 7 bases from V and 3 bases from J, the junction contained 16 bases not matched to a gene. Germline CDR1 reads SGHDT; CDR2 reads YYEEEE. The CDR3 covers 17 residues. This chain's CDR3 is CASGLAGQGYRDYGYTF. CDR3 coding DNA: TGTGCCAGCGGATTGGCGGGACAGGGATACAGGGACTATGGCTACACCTTC.

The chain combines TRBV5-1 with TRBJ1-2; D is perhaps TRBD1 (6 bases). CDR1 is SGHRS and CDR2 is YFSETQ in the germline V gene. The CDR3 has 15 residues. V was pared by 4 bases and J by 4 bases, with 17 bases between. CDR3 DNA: TGCGCCAGCAGCCCGGAGGTTACAGGGTCCTATGGCTACACCTTC. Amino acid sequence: CASSPEVTGSYGYTF.

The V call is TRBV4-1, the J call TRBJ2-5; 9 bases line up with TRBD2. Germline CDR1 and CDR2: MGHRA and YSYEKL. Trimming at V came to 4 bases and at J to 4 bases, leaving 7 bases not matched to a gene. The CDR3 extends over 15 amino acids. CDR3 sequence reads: CASSLSGGWAETQYF. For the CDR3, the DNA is TGCGCCAGCAGCCTTAGCGGGGGTTGGGCAGAGACCCAGTACTTC.

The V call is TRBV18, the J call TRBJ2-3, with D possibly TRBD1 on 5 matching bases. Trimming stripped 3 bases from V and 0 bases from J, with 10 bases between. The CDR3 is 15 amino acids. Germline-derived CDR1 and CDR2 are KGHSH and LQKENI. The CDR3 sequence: CASSPSRVSTDTQYF. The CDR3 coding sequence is TGTGCCAGCTCACCGTCCAGGGTTAGCACAGATACGCAGTATTTT.

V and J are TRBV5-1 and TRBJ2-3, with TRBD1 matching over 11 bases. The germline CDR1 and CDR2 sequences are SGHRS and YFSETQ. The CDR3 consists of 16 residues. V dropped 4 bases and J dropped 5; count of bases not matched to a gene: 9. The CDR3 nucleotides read TGCGCCAGCAGCCCCAGGACAGGGGGCTTCCAAGATACGCAGTATTTT. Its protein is CASSPRTGGFQDTQYF.

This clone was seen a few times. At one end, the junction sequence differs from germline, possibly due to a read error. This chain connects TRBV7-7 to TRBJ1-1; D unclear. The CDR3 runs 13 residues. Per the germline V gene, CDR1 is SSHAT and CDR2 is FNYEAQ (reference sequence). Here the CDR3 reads CASSLEGGTEAFF. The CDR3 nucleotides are TGTGCTAGCAGCTTAGAGGGAGGGACTGAAGCTTTCTTT.

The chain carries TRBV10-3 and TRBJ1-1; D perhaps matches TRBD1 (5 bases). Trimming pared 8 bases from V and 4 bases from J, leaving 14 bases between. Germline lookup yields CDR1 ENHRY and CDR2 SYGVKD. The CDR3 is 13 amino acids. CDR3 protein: CAISGGEGTEAFF. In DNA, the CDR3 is TGTGCCATCTCGGGAGGGGAGGGCACTGAAGCTTTCTTT.

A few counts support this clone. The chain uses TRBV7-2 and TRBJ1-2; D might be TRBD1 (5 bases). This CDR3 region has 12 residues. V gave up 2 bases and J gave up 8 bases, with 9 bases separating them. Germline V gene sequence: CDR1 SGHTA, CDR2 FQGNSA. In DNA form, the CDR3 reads TGTGCCAGCAGCTTATTTGGGGGGGGCTACACCTTC. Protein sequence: CASSLFGGGYTF.

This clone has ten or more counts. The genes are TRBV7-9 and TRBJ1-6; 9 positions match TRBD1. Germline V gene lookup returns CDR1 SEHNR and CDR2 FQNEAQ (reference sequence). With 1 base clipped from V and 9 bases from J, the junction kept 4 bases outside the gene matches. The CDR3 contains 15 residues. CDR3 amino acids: CASSLVGTGRSPLHF. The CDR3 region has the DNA TGTGCCAGCAGCTTAGTTGGGACAGGGCGTTCACCCCTCCACTTT. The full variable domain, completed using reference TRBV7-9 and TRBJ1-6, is DTGVSQNPRHKITKRGQNVTFRCDPISEHNRLYWYRQTLGQGPEFLTYFQNEAQLEKSRLLSDRFSAERPKGSFSTLEIQRTEQGDSAMYLCASSLVGTGRSPLHFGNGTRLTVT.

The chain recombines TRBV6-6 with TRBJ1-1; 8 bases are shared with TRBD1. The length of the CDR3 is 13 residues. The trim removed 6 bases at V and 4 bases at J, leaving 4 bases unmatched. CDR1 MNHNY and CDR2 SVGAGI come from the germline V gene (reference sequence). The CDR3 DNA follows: TGTGCCAGCAGGTTGGACAGGGCCACTGAAGCTTTCTTT. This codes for CASRLDRATEAFF.

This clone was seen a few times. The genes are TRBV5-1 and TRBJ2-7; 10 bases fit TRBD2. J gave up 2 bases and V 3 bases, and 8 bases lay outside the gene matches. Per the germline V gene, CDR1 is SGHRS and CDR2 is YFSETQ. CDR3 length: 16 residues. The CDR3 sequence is CASSWGAGGQTYEQYF. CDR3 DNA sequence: TGCGCCAGCAGCTGGGGAGCGGGGGGGCAAACCTACGAGCAGTACTTC. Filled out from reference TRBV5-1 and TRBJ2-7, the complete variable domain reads KAGVTQTPRYLIKTRGQQVTLSCSPISGHRSVSWYQQTPGQGLQFLFEYFSETQRNKGNFPGRFSGRQFSNSRSEMNVSTLELGDSALYLCASSWGAGGQTYEQYFGPGTRLTVT.

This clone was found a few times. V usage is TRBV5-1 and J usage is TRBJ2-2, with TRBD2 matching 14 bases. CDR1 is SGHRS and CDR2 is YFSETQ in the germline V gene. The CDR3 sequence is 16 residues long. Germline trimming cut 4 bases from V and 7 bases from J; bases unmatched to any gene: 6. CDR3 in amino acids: CASSAGLAGADGELFF. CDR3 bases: TGCGCCAGCAGCGCGGGACTAGCGGGGGCCGACGGGGAGCTGTTTTTT.

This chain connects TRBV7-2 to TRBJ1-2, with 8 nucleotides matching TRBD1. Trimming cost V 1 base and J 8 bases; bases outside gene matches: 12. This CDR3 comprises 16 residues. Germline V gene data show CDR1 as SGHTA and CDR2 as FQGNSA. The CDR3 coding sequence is TGTGCCAGCAGCTTAGAGGACAGGGTCTCCTCGGGAGGCTACACCTTC. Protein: CASSLEDRVSSGGYTF.

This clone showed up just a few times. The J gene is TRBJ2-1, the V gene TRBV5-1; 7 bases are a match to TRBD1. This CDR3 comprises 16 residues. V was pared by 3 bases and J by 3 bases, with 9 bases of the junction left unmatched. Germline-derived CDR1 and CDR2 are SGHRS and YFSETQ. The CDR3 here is CASSSALGQIYNEQFF. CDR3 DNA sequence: TGCGCCAGCAGCTCAGCCTTGGGACAGATCTACAATGAGCAGTTCTTC.

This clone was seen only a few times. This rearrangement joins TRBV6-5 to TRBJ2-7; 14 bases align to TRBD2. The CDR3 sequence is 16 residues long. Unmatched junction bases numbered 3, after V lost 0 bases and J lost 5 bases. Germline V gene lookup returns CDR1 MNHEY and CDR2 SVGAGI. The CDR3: CASSYSTSGGANEQYF. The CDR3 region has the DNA TGTGCCAGCAGTTACTCGACTAGCGGGGGGGCGAACGAGCAGTACTTC.